This TCR beta chain appears in the sequencing data of a study of naive and memory T cell subsets. The beta constant-region primer was an equimolar mix of two oligonucleotides covering TRBC1 and TRBC2. MiXCR, applied by TCRdb to the UMI-ligation and nested PCR reads, yields one record per CDR3 protein. The repertoire holds some 100,000 distinct CDR3 sequences, with roughly 7% as singletons. Regarding the study as a whole: Expression changes during T cell differentiation may affect RNA-based TCR counts. From naive to CM, EM and EMRA, diversity decreased and Gini increased. Between naive and memory subsets, TCR abundance power law exponents differed.

Sequential positive selection took CD4 T cells first, then CD8 T cells. Germline V lookup: CDR1 LNHDA, CDR2 SQIVND (reference sequence). The CDR3 is 17 amino acids. Trimming removed 4 bases from V and 2 bases from J; junction bases left unmatched: 8. This clonotype showed up many times. Its antigen is not known. Sequenced input: central memory CD4+ T cells from blood. The clonotype was recovered from a human donor in good health. The gene calls are TRBV19 and TRBJ2-5; 12 bases are a match to TRBD1. The CDR3 protein is CASSKGQGATGQETQYF. The CDR3 DNA follows: TGTGCCAGTAGTAAGGGACAGGGGGCGACCGGGCAAGAGACCCAGTACTTC.